A single sample is the source of the 24 T cell receptor beta chains below, sequenced in a study of cytomegalovirus exposure and HLA in healthy donors. With 60 Vbeta and 13 Jbeta primers, the PCR was carried out. Sequenced by immunoSEQ multiplex PCR; TCRdb stores in-frame clones only, minus some. The sample data list some 64,000 clones. Sequencing input: PBMCs. The receptor source for this set is a woman younger than 45 in good health and CMV-seronegative.

The rearrangement joins TRBV5-6 to TRBJ2-7, with TRBD2 matching 7 bases. Trimming took 2 bases from V and 6 from J; bases not matched to a gene: 5. This CDR3 spans 13 amino acids. Germline CDR1 reads SGHDT; CDR2 reads YYEEEE. CDR3 bases: TGTGCCAGCAGCTTCCAATTAGCGGGCGAGCAGTACTTC. This codes for CASSFQLAGEQYF. Drawing the rest from reference TRBV5-6 and TRBJ2-7, the complete variable domain is DAGVTQSPTHLIKTRGQQVTLRCSPKSGHDTVSWYQQALGQGPQFIFQYYEEEERQRGNFPDRFSGHQFPNYSSELNVNALLLGDSALYLCASSFQLAGEQYFGPGTRLTVT.

The rearrangement links TRBV30 to TRBJ2-7; 7 bases are a match to TRBD2. CDR1 GTSNPN and CDR2 SVGIG come from the germline V gene (reference sequence). V shed 2 bases and J 3 bases; nucleotides not matched to a gene: 4. The length of the CDR3 is 13 residues. The DNA of the CDR3 is TGTGCCTGGAGTTGGGGACTACACTACGAGCAGTACTTC. It translates to CAWSWGLHYEQYF.

The V and J genes are TRBV6-5 and TRBJ2-2; the match to TRBD2 covers 7 bases. The CDR3 runs to 16 residues. V lost 0 bases to trimming and J lost 7 bases; unmatched junction nucleotides: 8. Germline CDR1 and CDR2: MNHEY and SVGAGI. Here the CDR3 reads CASSYSAGADVGELFF. The CDR3 DNA sequence: TGTGCCAGCAGTTACTCGGCGGGAGCAGACGTCGGGGAGCTGTTTTTT.

The J gene is TRBJ2-1, the V gene TRBV30, with a tentative D call TRBD2 (5 bases). This CDR3 spans 12 amino acids. V lost 2 bases and J lost 5, with 7 bases in between. Germline V gene data show CDR1 as GTSNPN and CDR2 as SVGIG (reference sequence). CDR3 DNA sequence: TGTGCCTGGAGTACTAGTGACAATGAGCAGTTCTTC. The encoded protein is CAWSTSDNEQFF.

V gene TRBV6-5 combines with J gene TRBJ2-1; D ambiguous. Trimming took off 5 bases at V and 1 base at J, with 12 bases between the two ends. Germline values: CDR1 MNHEY, CDR2 SVGAGI. The CDR3 sequence is 15 residues long. CDR3 in amino acids: CASSRGIGSYNEQFF. The CDR3 DNA sequence: TGTGCCAGCAGTCGCGGTATTGGATCCTACAATGAGCAGTTCTTC.

The chain joins TRBV9 to TRBJ2-7, with TRBD2 matching 7 bases. The germline gives CDR1 SGDLS, CDR2 YYNGEE. The CDR3 length is 13 residues. J was trimmed by 2 bases and V by 2 bases; bases with no gene match: 1. In DNA form, the CDR3 reads TGTGCCAGCAGCGTGGGGGGGACCTACGAGCAGTACTTC. As protein: CASSVGGTYEQYF. Full variable domain (outside the CDR3, taken from reference TRBV9 and TRBJ2-7): DSGVTQTPKHLITATGQRVTLRCSPRSGDLSVYWYQQSLDQGLQFLIQYYNGEERAKGNILERFSAQQFPDLHSELNLSSLELGDSALYFCASSVGGTYEQYFGPGTRLTVT.

The rearrangement links TRBV9 to TRBJ2-1; 8 bases are a match to TRBD2. Trimming removed 6 bases from V and 5 bases from J; junction bases left unmatched: 10. The CDR3 covers 15 residues. In germline, CDR1 is SGDLS, CDR2 YYNGEE. The CDR3 DNA sequence: TGTGCCAGCACCCCGGGCGGGAGGTTAGACAATGAGCAGTTCTTC. Protein product: CASTPGGRLDNEQFF.

The chain joins TRBV19 to TRBJ2-6; TRBD1 might be the D (5 bases). V was cut by 5 bases and J by 0 bases, with 11 bases left in between. The CDR3 consists of 16 residues. Germline CDR1 and CDR2: LNHDA and SQIVND (reference sequence). The CDR3 DNA reads TGTGCCAGTAGTCCAAGGGGTCTCTCTGGGGCCAACGTCCTGACTTTC. This encodes CASSPRGLSGANVLTF.

This chain joins TRBV28 and TRBJ1-4; 7 bases fit TRBD1. The length of the CDR3 is 15 residues. From germline, CDR1 is MDHEN and CDR2 SYDVKM. V was clipped by 5 bases and J by 3 bases; unmatched bases: 6. Written as DNA, the CDR3 is TGTGCCAGCAGTGCTACAGGGGCCTCTAATGAAAAACTGTTTTTT. Translation: CASSATGASNEKLFF.

The rearrangement joins TRBV19 to TRBJ2-1, with 16 bases matching TRBD2. This CDR3 is built from 18 residues. Trimming cost V 3 bases and J 2 bases; bases outside gene matches: 4. Germline values: CDR1 LNHDA, CDR2 SQIVND (reference sequence). CDR3 coding DNA: TGTGCCAGTAGTATTGGGACTAGCGGGAGGGCCACCTACAATGAGCAGTTCTTC. It yields the protein CASSIGTSGRATYNEQFF.

The chain combines TRBV30 with TRBJ2-7; no clear D gene. The CDR3 runs to 14 residues. V was trimmed by 0 bases and J by 9 bases, leaving 18 bases between them. The germline V gene encodes CDR1 GTSNPN and CDR2 SVGIG (reference sequence). The CDR3 is CAWSVERKSSPQYF. As DNA, the CDR3 is TGTGCCTGGAGTGTAGAGAGAAAATCCTCCCCGCAGTACTTC.

The V gene is TRBV5-1, the J gene TRBJ2-7, with 10 bases that match TRBD1. The CDR3 covers 17 residues. Losses at the gene ends were 0 bases for V and 3 bases for J; bases not matched to a gene: 9. Germline CDR1 SGHRS, CDR2 YFSETQ. The DNA of the CDR3 is TGCGCCAGCAGCTTGGGAGGGACAGGGGATTTTAGCTACGAGCAGTACTTC. Translated, it gives CASSLGGTGDFSYEQYF. Full variable domain (remainder filled in from reference TRBV5-1 and TRBJ2-7): KAGVTQTPRYLIKTRGQQVTLSCSPISGHRSVSWYQQTPGQGLQFLFEYFSETQRNKGNFPGRFSGRQFSNSRSEMNVSTLELGDSALYLCASSLGGTGDFSYEQYFGPGTRLTVT.

The chain carries TRBV28 and TRBJ2-7; TRBD1 matches at 7 bases. The CDR3 is 15 residues long. The germline CDR1 and CDR2 sequences are MDHEN and SYDVKM. V shed 4 bases, J shed 2 bases, and the junction held 8 bases outside the gene matches. The CDR3 coding sequence is TGTGCCAGCAGTTATCCTCGACAGGGAGCCTACGAGCAGTACTTC. Residues: CASSYPRQGAYEQYF.

The rearrangement joins TRBV5-1 to TRBJ1-1, with D possibly matching TRBD1 (5 bases). Germline-derived CDR1 and CDR2 are SGHRS and YFSETQ. V was pared by 2 bases and J by 0 bases, with 8 bases between. The CDR3 is 14 amino acids. The CDR3 here is CASSFQGLNTEAFF. CDR3 DNA sequence: TGCGCCAGCAGCTTCCAGGGCCTGAACACTGAAGCTTTCTTT.

Written as DNA, the CDR3 is TGTGCCAGCAGCGTAGTCGGGGACAGGGATGAAAAACTGTTTTTT. It encodes CASSVVGDRDEKLFF. This rearrangement joins TRBV9 to TRBJ1-4; the match to TRBD1 covers 9 bases. Germline trimming cut 0 bases from V and 6 bases from J; bases unmatched to any gene: 3. Germline CDR1 SGDLS, CDR2 YYNGEE. The CDR3 has 15 residues. Full variable domain (missing parts from reference TRBV9 and TRBJ1-4): DSGVTQTPKHLITATGQRVTLRCSPRSGDLSVYWYQQSLDQGLQFLIQYYNGEERAKGNILERFSAQQFPDLHSELNLSSLELGDSALYFCASSVVGDRDEKLFFGSGTQLSVL.

The rearrangement uses TRBV30 and TRBJ2-7; no clear D gene. V was shortened by 3 bases and J by 3 bases, with 6 bases between the two germline ends. Germline V gene data show CDR1 as GTSNPN and CDR2 as SVGIG (reference sequence). There are 11 residues in the CDR3. CDR3 DNA: TGTGCCTGGAGCCAGTACTACGAGCAGTACTTC. Translation gives CAWSQYYEQYF.

The chain carries TRBV7-3 and TRBJ1-1; D call uncertain. Trimming pared 0 bases from V and 8 bases from J, leaving 13 bases between. The CDR3 has 14 amino acids. From germline, CDR1 is SGHTA and CDR2 FQGTGA. CDR3 in DNA: TGTGCCAGCAGCTTAACGAGGATCCCACCCGAAGCTTTCTTT. It yields the protein CASSLTRIPPEAFF.

The rearrangement joins TRBV7-9 to TRBJ1-5, with a weak D call TRBD1 (6 bases). The CDR3 totals 16 residues. V was trimmed by 2 bases and J by 0 bases, leaving 11 bases between them. The germline V gene encodes CDR1 SEHNR and CDR2 FQNEAQ (reference sequence). This chain's CDR3 is CASSLTTGYSNQPQHF. The CDR3 nucleotides read TGTGCCAGCAGCTTAACGACAGGCTATAGCAATCAGCCCCAGCATTTT.

The genes are TRBV6-1 and TRBJ2-2; 7 bases map to TRBD2. Germline lookup yields CDR1 MNHNS and CDR2 SASEGT. The trim removed 2 bases at V and 1 base at J, leaving 4 bases unmatched. The CDR3 runs 16 residues. The CDR3 loop is CASSERTSLNTGELFF. The CDR3 DNA sequence: TGTGCCAGCAGTGAACGGACTAGTCTGAACACCGGGGAGCTGTTTTTT.

The chain links TRBV6-4 to TRBJ2-2; D ambiguous. CDR1 is MRHNA, CDR2 SNTAGT, per germline. The ends were cut back, 2 bases at V and 7 bases at J, with 11 bases in the middle. The CDR3 has 14 amino acids. The CDR3 DNA is TGTGCCAGCAGTGACCTCCAGGATAACGGGGAGCTGTTTTTT. Translation: CASSDLQDNGELFF.

The V and J genes are TRBV5-1 and TRBJ1-1; 9 positions agree with TRBD1. The germline CDR1 and CDR2 sequences are SGHRS and YFSETQ. After removal of 3 bases from V and 3 bases from J, the junction contained 9 bases not matched to a gene. The CDR3 is 16 amino acids. The CDR3 DNA follows: TGCGCCAGCAGCTCGGGAGCTGGACAGGGGCACACTGAAGCTTTCTTT. This encodes CASSSGAGQGHTEAFF.

This chain joins TRBV11-2 and TRBJ2-7; 9 nucleotides agree with TRBD2. Germline lookup yields CDR1 SGHAT and CDR2 FQNNGV. The CDR3 totals 14 residues. V gave up 4 bases and J gave up 3 bases; unmatched junction bases: 4. CDR3: CASSWGAGGYEQYF. The CDR3 nucleotides are TGTGCCAGCAGCTGGGGAGCGGGAGGCTACGAGCAGTACTTC.

The chain employs TRBV4-3 and TRBJ2-5; 11 positions agree with TRBD2. The V segment lost 0 bases and the J segment 5 bases; nucleotides outside the gene matches: 5. The germline V gene encodes CDR1 LGHNA and CDR2 YSLEER. The CDR3 spans 16 residues. The CDR3, as DNA: TGCGCCAGCAGCCAAGACGTAGCGGGGGGGAGGGAGACCCAGTACTTC. Encoded protein: CASSQDVAGGRETQYF.

J is TRBJ1-2 and V is TRBV9; TRBD1 aligns across 8 bases. Germline CDR1 and CDR2: SGDLS and YYNGEE. Unmatched junction bases numbered 4, after V lost 3 bases and J lost 0 bases. This CDR3 contains 15 residues. The CDR3 loop is CASSATGEANYGYTF. CDR3 coding DNA: TGTGCCAGCAGCGCGACAGGGGAAGCTAACTATGGCTACACCTTC.